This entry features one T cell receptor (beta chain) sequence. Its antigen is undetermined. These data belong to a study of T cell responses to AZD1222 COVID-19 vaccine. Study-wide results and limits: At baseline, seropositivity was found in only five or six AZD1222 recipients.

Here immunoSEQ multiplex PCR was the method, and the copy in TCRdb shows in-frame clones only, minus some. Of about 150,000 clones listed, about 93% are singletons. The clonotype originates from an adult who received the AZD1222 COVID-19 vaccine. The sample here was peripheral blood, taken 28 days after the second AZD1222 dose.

The CDR3 sequence is CASSPTGFGSIPLGEQYF. CDR3 DNA: TGTGCCAGCAGCCCCACCGGATTCGGCAGCATACCCCTGGGGGAGCAGTACTTC. V is TRBV6-2 or TRBV6-3 and J is TRBJ2-7; no clear D gene. The CDR3 contains 18 residues. Germline V gene data show CDR1 as MNHEY and CDR2 as SVGEGT. Trimming stripped 6 bases from V and 7 bases from J, with 31 bases between.